The 18 T cell receptor beta chains below all came from one sample that was sequenced in a study of blood T cell repertoires in COVID-19. Sequencing used immunoSEQ multiplex PCR; TCRdb keeps in-frame clones, though not all of them. The sample lists roughly 40,000 clones; approximately 85% were seen once. The sequencing sample was made of peripheral blood. Every receptor here comes from a woman aged 80 or older with acute or convalescent COVID-19.

This chain connects TRBV28 to TRBJ1-2; D may be TRBD1 (6 bases). V dropped 1 base and J dropped 5 bases, with 17 bases sitting between them. The germline CDR1 and CDR2 sequences are MDHEN and SYDVKM. The CDR3 is made up of 16 amino acids. CDR3 in DNA: TGTGCCAGCAGTTTATCCGGACAGACGAGCGCTTATGGCTACACCTTC. Protein: CASSLSGQTSAYGYTF.

The rearrangement uses TRBV30 and TRBJ1-1, with a weak D call TRBD1 (5 bases). Germline V gives CDR1 GTSNPN, CDR2 SVGIG (reference sequence). This CDR3 comprises 11 residues. V was trimmed by 8 bases and J by 1 base, leaving 8 bases between them. The DNA of the CDR3 is TGTGCCCGAGGACAGAACACTGAAGCTTTCTTT. Its translation: CARGQNTEAFF.

This chain connects TRBV19 to TRBJ2-3; 9 nucleotides line up with TRBD1. V trimming: 6 bases; J trimming: 6 bases; junction bases outside the gene matches: 10. Germline V gene data show CDR1 as LNHDA and CDR2 as SQIVND (reference sequence). The CDR3 length is 15 residues. CDR3 in DNA: TGTGCCAGTAGCGAGACCGGGACAGGGTTTGATACGCAGTATTTT. It yields the protein CASSETGTGFDTQYF.

J is TRBJ1-2 and V is TRBV7-2; tentatively, D is TRBD1 (6 bases). Trimming took 3 bases from V and 7 from J, leaving 9 bases between them. CDR3 length: 12 amino acids. CDR1 and CDR2 from the germline V gene are SGHTA and FQGNSA. The CDR3, as DNA: TGTGCCAGCAGCTTCGGACAGTCTGGCTACACCTTC. This encodes CASSFGQSGYTF. The complete variable domain, with remaining parts taken from reference TRBV7-2 and TRBJ1-2, reads GAGVSQSPSNKVTEKGKDVELRCDPISGHTALYWYRQSLGQGLEFLIYFQGNSAPDKSGLPSDRFSAERTGGSVSTLTIQRTQQEDSAVYLCASSFGQSGYTFGSGTRLTVV.

The chain carries TRBV5-4 and TRBJ1-6; tentatively, D is TRBD1 (6 bases). Germline-derived CDR1 and CDR2 are SGHNT and YYREEE (reference sequence). The CDR3 runs 13 residues. V was shortened by 7 bases and J by 6 bases, with 11 bases between the two germline ends. The CDR3, as DNA: TGTGCCAGCCAGACAGGCAGTAATTCACCCCTCCACTTT. This gives the protein CASQTGSNSPLHF. The full variable domain, rest sourced from reference TRBV5-4 and TRBJ1-6, is ETGVTQSPTHLIKTRGQQVTLRCSSQSGHNTVSWYQQALGQGPQFIFQYYREEENGRGNFPPRFSGLQFPNYSSELNVNALELDDSALYLCASQTGSNSPLHFGNGTRLTVT.

The J gene is TRBJ1-2, the V gene TRBV25-1, with 8 positions matching TRBD1. The V gene end was trimmed by 5 bases and the J gene end by 8 bases; junction bases not matched to a gene: 13. CDR1 is MGHDK and CDR2 is SYGVNS in the germline V gene. The CDR3 sequence is 15 residues long. CDR3 sequence: CASSSGQGMIGGYTF. As DNA, the CDR3 is TGTGCCAGCAGTAGTGGACAGGGCATGATTGGAGGCTACACCTTC.

V and J are TRBV3-1 (or the pseudogene TRBV3-2) and TRBJ2-5; TRBD1 matches at 8 bases. CDR1 and CDR2 from the germline V gene are LGHDT and YNNKEL (reference sequence). CDR3 length equals 15 residues. The J segment lost 2 bases and the V segment lost 3 bases, leaving 5 bases of the junction unmatched. CDR3 residues: CASSHHYRGQETQYF. CDR3 nucleotides: TGTGCCAGCAGCCATCATTACAGGGGGCAAGAGACCCAGTACTTC.

The chain is built from TRBV30 and TRBJ2-7; a weak D match, TRBD2 (5 bases). Trimming removed 0 bases from V and 6 bases from J, with 12 bases in between. This CDR3 has 13 amino acids. Germline assignment: CDR1 GTSNPN and CDR2 SVGIG (reference sequence). The CDR3 sequence: CAWSVNTGIEQYF. For the CDR3, the DNA is TGTGCCTGGAGTGTGAATACGGGGATCGAGCAGTACTTC.

This chain joins TRBV18 and TRBJ2-7; 15 nucleotides agree with TRBD2. V dropped 2 bases and J dropped 5; count of bases not matched to a gene: 4. The CDR3 has 16 amino acids. Germline V gives CDR1 KGHSH, CDR2 LQKENI. For the CDR3, the DNA is TGTGCCAGCTCACCAGGACTAGCGGGAGGGCTGAACGAGCAGTACTTC. Translating gives CASSPGLAGGLNEQYF. The entire variable domain, with the rest obtained from reference TRBV18 and TRBJ2-7, is as follows: NAGVMQNPRHLVRRRGQEARLRCSPMKGHSHVYWYRQLPEEGLKFMVYLQKENIIDESGMPKERFSAEFPKEGPSILRIQQVVRGDSAAYFCASSPGLAGGLNEQYFGPGTRLTVT.

The rearrangement joins TRBV30 to TRBJ1-6; 7 bases are shared with TRBD1. The CDR3 loop spans 15 amino acids. Trimming at V came to 7 bases and at J to 0 bases, leaving 6 bases not matched to a gene. Germline V lookup: CDR1 GTSNPN, CDR2 SVGIG (reference sequence). The CDR3 here is CASRDSHSYNSPLHF. The DNA of the CDR3 is TGTGCCTCGAGGGACAGCCACTCCTATAATTCACCCCTCCACTTT. Filled out from reference TRBV30 and TRBJ1-6, the complete variable domain reads SQTIHQWPATLVQPVGSPLSLECTVEGTSNPNLYWYRQAAGRGLQLLFYSVGIGQISSEVPQNLSASRPQDRQFILSSKKLLLSDSGFYLCASRDSHSYNSPLHFGNGTRLTVT.

This rearrangement joins TRBV28 to TRBJ2-5, with D tentatively TRBD2 (6 bases). Looked up from germline, CDR1 is MDHEN and CDR2 is SYDVKM. V shed 5 bases and J shed 3 bases, with 13 bases lying between them. The CDR3 is made up of 14 amino acids. The CDR3 loop is CASSPGGMEETQYF. Here the CDR3 DNA reads TGTGCCAGCAGTCCCGGCGGGATGGAAGAGACCCAGTACTTC.

The rearrangement joins TRBV4-2 to TRBJ1-1, with 8 nucleotides matching TRBD1. Germline-derived CDR1 and CDR2 are LGHNA and YNFKEQ. The V and J ends lost 0 bases and 4 bases, in that order; junction bases with no gene match: 7. This CDR3 spans 16 amino acids. CDR3 sequence (DNA): TGTGCCAGCAGCCAAGAACCTTCGACAGGGGCCACTGAAGCTTTCTTT. It specifies CASSQEPSTGATEAFF.

A single count supports this clone. V and J are TRBV27 and TRBJ2-1, with TRBD2 identical over 8 bases. The CDR3 extends over 15 amino acids. V dropped 5 bases and J dropped 9; count of bases not matched to a gene: 12. The germline gives CDR1 MNHEY, CDR2 SMNVEV (reference sequence). The CDR3 sequence: CASSPLAGASGEQFF. CDR3 in DNA: TGTGCCAGCAGTCCCCTAGCGGGTGCCAGTGGTGAGCAGTTCTTC.

The chain couples TRBV28 to TRBJ2-7, with D maybe TRBD2 (6 bases). V lost 1 base and J 4 bases, leaving 14 bases between the germline ends. Germline loops: CDR1 MDHEN, CDR2 SYDVKM. The CDR3 contains 15 residues. CDR3 amino acids: CASSLLAGGSYEQYF. The CDR3 region has the DNA TGTGCCAGCAGTTTATTAGCAGGAGGGAGTTACGAGCAGTACTTC.

The chain combines TRBV30 with TRBJ2-3, with 10 nucleotides matching TRBD2. The CDR3 runs to 13 residues. Germline V gene lookup returns CDR1 GTSNPN and CDR2 SVGIG (reference sequence). V was pared by 4 bases and J by 6 bases, with 4 bases of the junction left unmatched. CDR3 DNA sequence: TGTGCCTGGAAAGCGGGAGGGCTCGATACGCAGTATTTT. Translation: CAWKAGGLDTQYF.

The table lists this clone with a few counts. This chain connects TRBV5-1 to TRBJ1-2; 9 bases are shared with TRBD1. This CDR3 comprises 13 residues. V lost 3 bases to trimming and J lost 4 bases; unmatched junction nucleotides: 1. CDR1 SGHRS and CDR2 YFSETQ come from the germline V gene. Here the CDR3 reads CASSSGQGYGYTF. CDR3 coding DNA: TGCGCCAGCAGCTCGGGACAGGGCTATGGCTACACCTTC.

The V gene is TRBV11-2, the J gene TRBJ2-7; tentative D call: TRBD2 (6 bases). CDR1 and CDR2 (germline): SGHAT, FQNNGV. CDR3 length: 15 residues. The V end lost 5 bases, the J end lost 2 bases, and 16 bases lay between the germline ends. The CDR3 region is CASSRDSFGTYEQYF. In DNA, the CDR3 is TGTGCCAGCAGCCGGGACTCCTTTGGCACCTACGAGCAGTACTTC.

The J gene is TRBJ2-1, the V gene TRBV11-2; possible D gene TRBD1, 5 bases. This CDR3 comprises 14 residues. With 4 bases removed from V and 7 bases from J, the gap between germline ends came to 14 bases. From germline, CDR1 is SGHAT and CDR2 FQNNGV. The chain's CDR3 is CASSSQGVVNEQFF. In DNA, the CDR3 is TGTGCCAGCAGCTCACAAGGGGTGGTAAATGAGCAGTTCTTC. Looking up the rest from reference TRBV11-2 and TRBJ2-1 gives the full variable domain: EAGVAQSPRYKIIEKRQSVAFWCNPISGHATLYWYQQILGQGPKLLIQFQNNGVVDDSQLPKDRFSAERLKGVDSTLKIQPAKLEDSAVYLCASSSQGVVNEQFFGPGTRLTVL.